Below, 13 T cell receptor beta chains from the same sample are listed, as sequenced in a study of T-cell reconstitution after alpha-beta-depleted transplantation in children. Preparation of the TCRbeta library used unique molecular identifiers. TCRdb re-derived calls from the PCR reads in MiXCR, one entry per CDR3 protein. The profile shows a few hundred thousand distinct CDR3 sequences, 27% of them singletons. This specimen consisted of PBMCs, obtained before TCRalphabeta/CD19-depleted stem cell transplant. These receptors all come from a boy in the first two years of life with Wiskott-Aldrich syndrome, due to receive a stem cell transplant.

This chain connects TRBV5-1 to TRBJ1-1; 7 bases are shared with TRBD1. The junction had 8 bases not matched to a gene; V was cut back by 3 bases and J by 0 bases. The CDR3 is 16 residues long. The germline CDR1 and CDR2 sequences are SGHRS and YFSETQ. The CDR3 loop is CASSSGTVFMNTEAFF. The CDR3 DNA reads TGCGCCAGCAGCTCCGGGACAGTCTTTATGAACACTGAAGCTTTCTTT.

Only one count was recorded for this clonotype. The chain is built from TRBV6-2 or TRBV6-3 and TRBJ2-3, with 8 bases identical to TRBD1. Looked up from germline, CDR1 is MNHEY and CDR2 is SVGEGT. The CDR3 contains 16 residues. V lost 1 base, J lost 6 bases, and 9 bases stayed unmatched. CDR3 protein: CASSYLGRGRVDTQYF. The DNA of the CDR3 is TGTGCCAGCAGTTACTTGGGCAGGGGGCGTGTGGATACGCAGTATTTT.

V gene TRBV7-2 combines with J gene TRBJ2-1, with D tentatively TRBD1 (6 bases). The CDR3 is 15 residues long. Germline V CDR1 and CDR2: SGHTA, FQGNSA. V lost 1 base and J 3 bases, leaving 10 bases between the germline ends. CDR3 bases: TGTGCCAGCAGCTTAGGGTGGGACAACTACAATGAGCAGTTCTTC. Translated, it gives CASSLGWDNYNEQFF.

The CDR3 DNA sequence: TGCGCCAGCAGCTCGAGGACAGCCACCTACGAGCAGTACTTC. Translation gives CASSSRTATYEQYF. V is TRBV5-1 and J is TRBJ2-7; D may be TRBD1 (6 bases). The CDR3 totals 14 residues. Trimming cost V 3 bases and J 2 bases, with 12 bases left between them. Germline V gene sequence: CDR1 SGHRS, CDR2 YFSETQ.

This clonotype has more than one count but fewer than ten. The DNA for the CDR3 is TGCGCCAGCAGCTTGGAAGGGACAGGGAGCACAGATACGCAGTATTTT. It yields the protein CASSLEGTGSTDTQYF. The V call is TRBV5-1, the J call TRBJ2-3, with 9 bases identical to TRBD1. Germline V gene sequence: CDR1 SGHRS, CDR2 YFSETQ. The junction had 2 bases not matched to a gene; V was cut back by 0 bases and J by 0 bases. The CDR3 consists of 16 residues.

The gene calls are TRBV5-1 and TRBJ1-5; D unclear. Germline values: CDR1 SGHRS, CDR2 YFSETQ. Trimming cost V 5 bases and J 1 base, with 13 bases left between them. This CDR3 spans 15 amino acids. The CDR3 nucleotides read TGCGCCAGCAGGCTGGACTGGCAGAGCAATCAGCCCCAGCATTTT. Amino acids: CASRLDWQSNQPQHF.

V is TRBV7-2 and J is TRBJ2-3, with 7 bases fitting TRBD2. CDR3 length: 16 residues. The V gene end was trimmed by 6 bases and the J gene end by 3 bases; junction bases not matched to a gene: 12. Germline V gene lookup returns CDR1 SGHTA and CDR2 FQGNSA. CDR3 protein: CASRRSGGSLTDTQYF. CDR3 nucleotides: TGTGCCAGCAGACGATCGGGCGGGAGTTTGACAGATACGCAGTATTTT.

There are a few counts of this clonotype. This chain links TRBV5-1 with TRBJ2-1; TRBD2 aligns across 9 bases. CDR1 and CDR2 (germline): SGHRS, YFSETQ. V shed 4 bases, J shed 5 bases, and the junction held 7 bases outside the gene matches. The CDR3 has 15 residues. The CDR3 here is CASSRGLALHNEQFF. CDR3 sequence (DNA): TGCGCCAGCAGCCGGGGACTAGCACTCCACAATGAGCAGTTCTTC.

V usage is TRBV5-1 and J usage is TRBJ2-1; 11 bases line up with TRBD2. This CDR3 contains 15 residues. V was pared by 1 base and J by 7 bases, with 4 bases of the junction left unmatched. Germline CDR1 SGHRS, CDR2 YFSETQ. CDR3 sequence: CASSLTSGSLNEQFF. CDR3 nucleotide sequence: TGCGCCAGCAGCTTGACTAGCGGGAGTTTGAATGAGCAGTTCTTC. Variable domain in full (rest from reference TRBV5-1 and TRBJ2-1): KAGVTQTPRYLIKTRGQQVTLSCSPISGHRSVSWYQQTPGQGLQFLFEYFSETQRNKGNFPGRFSGRQFSNSRSEMNVSTLELGDSALYLCASSLTSGSLNEQFFGPGTRLTVL.

DNA of the CDR3: TGCAGCATAAAGGGGGTAATGAAAGATACGCAGTATTTT. The encoded protein is CSIKGVMKDTQYF. The chain recombines TRBV29-1 with TRBJ2-3, with D possibly TRBD1 on 6 matching bases. Trimming stripped 8 bases from V and 5 bases from J, with 17 bases between. The CDR3 is 13 amino acids. Germline V gene sequence: CDR1 SQVTM, CDR2 ANQGSEA.

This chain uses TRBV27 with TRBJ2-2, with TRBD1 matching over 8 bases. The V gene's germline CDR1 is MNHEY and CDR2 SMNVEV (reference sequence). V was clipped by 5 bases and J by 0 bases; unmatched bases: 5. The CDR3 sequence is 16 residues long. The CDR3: CASSADRGTNTGELFF. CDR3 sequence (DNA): TGTGCCAGCAGTGCCGACAGGGGTACGAACACCGGGGAGCTGTTTTTT.

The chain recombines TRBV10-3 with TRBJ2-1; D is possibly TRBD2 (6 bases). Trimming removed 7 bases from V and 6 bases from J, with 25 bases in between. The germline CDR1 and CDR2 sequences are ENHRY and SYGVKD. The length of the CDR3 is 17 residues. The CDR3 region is CAIKNPGLNSGFNEQFF. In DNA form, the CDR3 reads TGTGCCATCAAGAATCCCGGACTAAACTCAGGGTTCAATGAGCAGTTCTTC.

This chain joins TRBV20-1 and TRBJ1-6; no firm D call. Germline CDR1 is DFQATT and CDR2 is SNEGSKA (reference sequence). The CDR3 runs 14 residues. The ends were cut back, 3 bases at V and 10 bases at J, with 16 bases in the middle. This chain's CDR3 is CSASPQLVNSPLHF. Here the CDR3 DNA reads TGCAGTGCTAGCCCCCAGCTAGTAAACTCACCCCTCCACTTT.